Described below is a single T cell receptor beta chain sequence and its context. The antigen remains undetermined. Germline loops: CDR1 SGHVS, CDR2 FNYEAQ. There are 16 residues in the CDR3. These data originate in a study of CXCR3-negative and CXCR3-positive naive CD8 T cells. The overall study: Across all libraries, TRB reads numbered roughly 150 million, with about 1.5 +/- 0.3 million in each library.

Regarding the study as a whole: Compared with CXCR3-negative naive cells, CXCR3-positive naive cells showed more hydrophobic TRB CDR3s. Both of the naive subsets showed about the same high diversity, but memory CD8+ cells had much less.

UMI labels and 5' RACE were used to prepare the TRB cDNA libraries. One entry per CDR3 protein, without DNA, is what TCRdb gives after re-calling the 5' RACE reads. The specimen's table records about 120,000 distinct CDR3 sequences. The receptor was derived from a human donor in good health. Some clones in this sample may be carry-over from other donors' samples. The sequencing input was naive CXCR3+ CD8+ T cells from blood. Subset defined: CD45RO-CCR7+CD27+CD95- naive CD8+ T cells expressing CXCR3 (TNR3+). This chain uses TRBV7-6 with TRBJ2-1; TCRdb calls TRBD2, which cannot be checked without DNA. CDR3 loop: CASSPFRDYNYNEQFF.